This T cell receptor (beta chain) stems from a study of OX40 agonist ivuxolimab in advanced cancers. Study-level points and caveats: Clonal expansion was seen in CD4+ and CD8+ blood T cells by week 6 at 0.1 to 3.0 mg/kg.

Produced via immunoSEQ multiplex PCR; TCRdb's table is partial and in-frame only. Of 75,000 to 100,000 clones in the sample, approximately 91% were seen once. The CDR3 extends over 13 amino acids. The trim removed 3 bases at V and 7 bases at J, leaving 3 bases unmatched. CDR1 MDHEN and CDR2 SYDVKM come from the germline V gene. Concerning this clone itself: Its target is unknown.

The material was CD4+ or CD8+ T cells sorted from blood, obtained in a trial of the OX40 agonist ivuxolimab. V gene TRBV28 combines with J gene TRBJ2-1; 7 bases align to TRBD2. This sequence was found in an adult with an advanced solid tumor such as melanoma, head and neck, liver or kidney cancer. CDR3 nucleotides: TGTGCCAGCAGTTTGGGTAGCGGGAATGAGCAGTTCTTC. Protein: CASSLGSGNEQFF.